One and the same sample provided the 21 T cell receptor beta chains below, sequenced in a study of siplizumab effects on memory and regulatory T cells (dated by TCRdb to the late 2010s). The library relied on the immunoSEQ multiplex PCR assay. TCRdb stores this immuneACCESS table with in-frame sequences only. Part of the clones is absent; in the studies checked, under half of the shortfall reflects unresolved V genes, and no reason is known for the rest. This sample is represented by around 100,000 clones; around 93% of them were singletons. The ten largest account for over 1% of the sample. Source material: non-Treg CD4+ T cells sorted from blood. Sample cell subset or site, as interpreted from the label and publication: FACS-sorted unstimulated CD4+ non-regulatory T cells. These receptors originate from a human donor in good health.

The CDR3 loop reads CASRAGQTGNTIYF. CDR3 sequence (DNA): TGTGCCAGCAGGGCGGGACAGACTGGAAACACCATATATTTT. This chain uses TRBV6-5 with TRBJ1-3; 7 nucleotides agree with TRBD1. Per germline, CDR1 MNHEY and CDR2 SVGAGI. The CDR3 covers 14 residues. The junction had 4 bases not matched to a gene; V was cut back by 6 bases and J by 2 bases.

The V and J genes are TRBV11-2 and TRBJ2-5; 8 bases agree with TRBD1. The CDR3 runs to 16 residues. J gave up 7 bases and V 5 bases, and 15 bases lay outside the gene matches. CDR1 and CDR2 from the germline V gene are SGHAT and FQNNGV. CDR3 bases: TGTGCCAGCAGCCTCAAAGACAGGGGCCCTGTTAGGACCCAGTACTTC. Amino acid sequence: CASSLKDRGPVRTQYF.

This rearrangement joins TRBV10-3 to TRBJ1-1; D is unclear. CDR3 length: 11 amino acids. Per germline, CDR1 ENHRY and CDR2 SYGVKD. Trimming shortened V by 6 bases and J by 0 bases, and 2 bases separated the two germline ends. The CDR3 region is CAIRVNTEAFF. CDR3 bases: TGTGCCATCAGAGTGAACACTGAAGCTTTCTTT.

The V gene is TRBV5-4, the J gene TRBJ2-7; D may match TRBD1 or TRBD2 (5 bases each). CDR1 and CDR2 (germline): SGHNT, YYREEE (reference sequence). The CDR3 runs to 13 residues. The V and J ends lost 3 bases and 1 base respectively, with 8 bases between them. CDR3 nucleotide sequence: TGTGCCAGCAGCTGGGACGGTTCCTACGAGCAGTACTTC. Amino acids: CASSWDGSYEQYF.

The CDR3 loop is CASRESGRAGEQFF. The CDR3 nucleotides read TGTGCCAGCAGGGAAAGCGGGAGGGCGGGTGAGCAGTTCTTC. The chain recombines TRBV6-4 with TRBJ2-1; 10 nucleotides agree with TRBD2. Germline V gene lookup returns CDR1 MRHNA and CDR2 SNTAGT. CDR3 size: 14 residues. V gave up 6 bases and J gave up 9 bases; unmatched junction bases: 8.

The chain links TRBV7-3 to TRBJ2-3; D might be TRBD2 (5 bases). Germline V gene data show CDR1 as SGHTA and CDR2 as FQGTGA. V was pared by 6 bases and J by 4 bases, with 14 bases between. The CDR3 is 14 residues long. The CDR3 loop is CASSDGGWADTQYF. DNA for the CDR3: TGTGCCAGCAGTGATGGCGGGTGGGCAGATACGCAGTATTTT.

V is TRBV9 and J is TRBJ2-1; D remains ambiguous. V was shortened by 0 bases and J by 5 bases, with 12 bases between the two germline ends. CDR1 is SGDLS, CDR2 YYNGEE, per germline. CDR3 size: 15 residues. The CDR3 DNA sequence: TGTGCCAGCAGCGTAGAGGGATCTGTAGACAATGAGCAGTTCTTC. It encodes CASSVEGSVDNEQFF.

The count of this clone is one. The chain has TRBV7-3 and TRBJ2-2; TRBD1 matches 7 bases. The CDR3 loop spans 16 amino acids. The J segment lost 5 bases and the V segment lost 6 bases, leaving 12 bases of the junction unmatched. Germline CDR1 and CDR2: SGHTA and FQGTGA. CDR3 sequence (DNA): TGTGCCAGCAGTATCTATCAGACAGGGCTAACCGGGGAGCTGTTTTTT. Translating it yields CASSIYQTGLTGELFF.

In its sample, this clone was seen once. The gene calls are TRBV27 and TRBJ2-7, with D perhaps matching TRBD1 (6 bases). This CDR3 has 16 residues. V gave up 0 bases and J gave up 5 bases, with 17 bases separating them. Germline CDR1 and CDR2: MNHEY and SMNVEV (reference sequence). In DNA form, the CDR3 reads TGTGCCAGCAGTTTATCCCCAGGGGCAGGGAGAAACGAGCAGTACTTC. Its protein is CASSLSPGAGRNEQYF.

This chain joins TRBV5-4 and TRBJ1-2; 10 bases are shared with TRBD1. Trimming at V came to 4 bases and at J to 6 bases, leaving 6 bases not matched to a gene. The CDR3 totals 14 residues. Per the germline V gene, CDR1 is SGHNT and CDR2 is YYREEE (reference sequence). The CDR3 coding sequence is TGTGCCAGCAGCATACCGGGACAGGGGAATGGCTACACCTTC. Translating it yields CASSIPGQGNGYTF.

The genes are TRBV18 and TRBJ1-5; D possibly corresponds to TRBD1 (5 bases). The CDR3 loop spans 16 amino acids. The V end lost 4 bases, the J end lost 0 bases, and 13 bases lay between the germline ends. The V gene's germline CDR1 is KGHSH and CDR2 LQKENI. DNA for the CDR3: TGTGCCAGCTCACTAACAGGCTCCTTTAGCAATCAGCCCCAGCATTTT. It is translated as CASSLTGSFSNQPQHF.

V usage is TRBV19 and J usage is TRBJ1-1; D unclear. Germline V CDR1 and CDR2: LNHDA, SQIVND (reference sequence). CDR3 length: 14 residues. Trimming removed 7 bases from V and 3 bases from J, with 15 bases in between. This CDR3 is CASKAPSGHTEAFF. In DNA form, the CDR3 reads TGTGCCAGTAAAGCTCCCTCGGGTCACACTGAAGCTTTCTTT.

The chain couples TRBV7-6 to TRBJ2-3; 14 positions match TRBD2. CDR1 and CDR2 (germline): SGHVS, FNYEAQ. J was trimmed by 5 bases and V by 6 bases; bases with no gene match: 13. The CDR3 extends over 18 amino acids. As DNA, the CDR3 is TGTGCCAGCAGTTCCACTCCGGGACTAGCGGGAGTTGGAGATACGCAGTATTTT. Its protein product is CASSSTPGLAGVGDTQYF.

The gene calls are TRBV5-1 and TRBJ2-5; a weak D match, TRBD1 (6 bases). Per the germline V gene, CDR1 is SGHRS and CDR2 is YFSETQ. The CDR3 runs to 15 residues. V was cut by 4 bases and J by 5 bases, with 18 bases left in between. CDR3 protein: CASSDLLTGSETQYF. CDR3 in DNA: TGCGCCAGCAGCGACCTCTTAACAGGGTCGGAGACCCAGTACTTC.

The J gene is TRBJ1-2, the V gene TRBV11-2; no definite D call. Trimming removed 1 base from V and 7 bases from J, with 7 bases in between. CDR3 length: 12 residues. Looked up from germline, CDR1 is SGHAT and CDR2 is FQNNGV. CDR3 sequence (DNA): TGTGCCAGCAGCTTAGTCGGGGTTGGCTACACCTTC. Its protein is CASSLVGVGYTF.

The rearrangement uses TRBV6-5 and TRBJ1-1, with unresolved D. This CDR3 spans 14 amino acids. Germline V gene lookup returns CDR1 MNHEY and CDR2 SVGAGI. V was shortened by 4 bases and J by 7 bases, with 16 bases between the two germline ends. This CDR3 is CASSSLGIWDEAFF. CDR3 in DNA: TGTGCCAGCAGTTCGTTGGGTATTTGGGATGAAGCTTTCTTT.

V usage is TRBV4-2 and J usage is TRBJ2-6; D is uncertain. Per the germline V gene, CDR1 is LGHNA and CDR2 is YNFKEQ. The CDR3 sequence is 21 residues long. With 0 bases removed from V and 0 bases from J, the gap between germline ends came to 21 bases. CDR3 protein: CASSQEGLGKLGYSGANVLTF. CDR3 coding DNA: TGTGCCAGCAGCCAAGAAGGCCTGGGGAAACTGGGGTACTCTGGGGCCAACGTCCTGACTTTC.

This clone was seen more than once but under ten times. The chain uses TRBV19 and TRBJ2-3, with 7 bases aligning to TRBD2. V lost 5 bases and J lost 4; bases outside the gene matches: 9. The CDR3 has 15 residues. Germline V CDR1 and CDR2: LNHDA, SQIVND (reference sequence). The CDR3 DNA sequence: TGTGCCAGTAGTCTCACCTCAGGGAGGGCAGATACGCAGTATTTT. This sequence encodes CASSLTSGRADTQYF. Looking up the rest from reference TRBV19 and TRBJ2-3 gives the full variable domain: DGGITQSPKYLFRKEGQNVTLSCEQNLNHDAMYWYRQDPGQGLRLIYYSQIVNDFQKGDIAEGYSVSREKKESFPLTVTSAQKNPTAFYLCASSLTSGRADTQYFGPGTRLTVL.

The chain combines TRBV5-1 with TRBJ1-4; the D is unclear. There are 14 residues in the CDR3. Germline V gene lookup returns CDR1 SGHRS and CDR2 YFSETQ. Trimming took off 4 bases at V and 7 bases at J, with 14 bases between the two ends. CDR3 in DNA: TGCGCCAGCAGCCTACGTAGCGTTGGTGAAAAACTGTTTTTT. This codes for CASSLRSVGEKLFF. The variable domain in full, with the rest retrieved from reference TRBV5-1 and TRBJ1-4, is KAGVTQTPRYLIKTRGQQVTLSCSPISGHRSVSWYQQTPGQGLQFLFEYFSETQRNKGNFPGRFSGRQFSNSRSEMNVSTLELGDSALYLCASSLRSVGEKLFFGSGTQLSVL.

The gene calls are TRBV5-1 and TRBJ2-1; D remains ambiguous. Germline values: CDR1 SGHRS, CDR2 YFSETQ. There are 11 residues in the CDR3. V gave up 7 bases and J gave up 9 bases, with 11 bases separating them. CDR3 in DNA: TGCGCCAGCTCAAGGGCCGGTGAGCAGTTCTTC. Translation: CASSRAGEQFF. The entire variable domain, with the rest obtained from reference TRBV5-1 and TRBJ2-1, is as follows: KAGVTQTPRYLIKTRGQQVTLSCSPISGHRSVSWYQQTPGQGLQFLFEYFSETQRNKGNFPGRFSGRQFSNSRSEMNVSTLELGDSALYLCASSRAGEQFFGPGTRLTVL.

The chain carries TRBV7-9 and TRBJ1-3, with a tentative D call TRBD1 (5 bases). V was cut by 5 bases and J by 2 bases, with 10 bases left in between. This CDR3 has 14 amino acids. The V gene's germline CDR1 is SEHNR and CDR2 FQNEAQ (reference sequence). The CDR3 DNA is TGTGCCAGCAGCCCCTCAGGGACTGGAAACACCATATATTTT. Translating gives CASSPSGTGNTIYF. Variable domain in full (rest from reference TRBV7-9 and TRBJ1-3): DTGVSQNPRHKITKRGQNVTFRCDPISEHNRLYWYRQTLGQGPEFLTYFQNEAQLEKSRLLSDRFSAERPKGSFSTLEIQRTEQGDSAMYLCASSPSGTGNTIYFGEGSWLTVV.